This note documents a single T cell receptor (beta chain) sequence. What antigen it recognizes has not been identified. It has no much larger one-base neighbor in the sample; base qualities were not kept. Ends trimmed: V by 1 base, J by 5 bases; bases unmatched to a gene: 3. The CDR3 contains 15 residues, cysteine and phenylalanine counted. Just CDR3 DNA is preserved here, 45 bases in frame from base 1. The germline V gene provides CDR1 LGHNA and CDR2 YNFKEQ. TCRbeta CDR3 regions were amplified from genomic DNA using the immunoSEQ Assay, a bias-controlled multiplex PCR. The original methods were these. The number of nucleated cells in each sample was estimated from the amplification of reference gene primers within the assay. To quantify the absolute abundance of each unique TCRbeta CDR3 rearrangement, sequence reads were collapsed and filtered. For each sample, productive Simpson clonality was calculated by taking the square root of Simpson's diversity index across productive rearrangements. TCRdb stores this immuneACCESS table with in-frame sequences only. Part of the clones is absent; in the studies checked, under half of the shortfall reflects unresolved V genes, and no reason is known for the rest. D and trimming come from the DNA, and the V and J calls and clone size come from that table. In all, the sample holds over 65,000 clones, and 82% of those were seen once. The ten largest clonotypes hold about 16% of the sample.

This record belongs to a study of blood T cell repertoires in COVID-19 (dated by TCRdb to 2019 to 2021). At the level of the whole study: Samples from collaborators originated in the United States, Italy and Spain and spanned both the acute and convalescent phases of COVID-19. Where available, HLA class I and class II types were taken from metadata supplied by the sample provider and were not determined by assay-based typing. A freely available public database, intended as a resource for researchers studying the immune response to SARS-CoV-2, is where the repertoires were released. The material from the prospective study consisted of cDNA or gDNA derived from T cells, B-cell-depleted T cells, or PBMCs. A de-identified subject ID, COVID-19 status, age in years and sex were almost always included in the sample metadata. Subjects who had been exposed to COVID-19, were actively infected with it, or had recovered from it provided the deeply sampled blood TCRbeta repertoires that made up the dataset. The samples were drawn from the first 160 participants of the ongoing ImmuneRACE study and from under 1,500 subjects provided by 6 global collaborators.

Findings and caveats that apply to the study as a whole: The quantity of clinical and demographic metadata differed by source and by participant and was supplied without curation.

The collaborating institutions used their own protocols to collect whole blood in K2EDTA tubes. For TCRbeta analysis, collaborators shipped samples in one of three forms: frozen whole blood, isolated PBMCs, or DNA extracted from either of those sample types. Input material: peripheral blood. The rearrangement joined TRBV4-2 to TRBJ1-1; TRBD1 lines up with 11 middle nucleotides. This receptor was identified in a man older than 75 with active COVID-19. The DNA is TGTGCCAGCAGCCAAGGGACAGGGGGCTTGACTGAAGCTTTCTTT. It is translated as CASSQGTGGLTEAFF.